This record looks at one TCR beta chain sequence and its context. The sample originates from a study of control samples from healthy donors and cancer patients. Some clones are missing from TCRdb's copy, which holds only in-frame ones; the method was immunoSEQ multiplex PCR. The table lists fewer than 200,000 clones. After removal of 3 bases from V and 3 bases from J, the junction contained 11 bases not matched to a gene. CDR1 and CDR2 from the germline V gene are LNHNV and YYDKDF (reference sequence). This CDR3 comprises 17 residues. Sequencing input: blood. This sequence originates from a woman aged 25-40 years in good health. The chain links TRBV15 to TRBJ1-5, with 7 bases aligning to TRBD1. CDR3 amino acids: CATSRGVGTENNQPQHF. As DNA, the CDR3 is TGTGCCACCAGCAGGGGGGTCGGGACAGAAAACAATCAGCCCCAGCATTTT.